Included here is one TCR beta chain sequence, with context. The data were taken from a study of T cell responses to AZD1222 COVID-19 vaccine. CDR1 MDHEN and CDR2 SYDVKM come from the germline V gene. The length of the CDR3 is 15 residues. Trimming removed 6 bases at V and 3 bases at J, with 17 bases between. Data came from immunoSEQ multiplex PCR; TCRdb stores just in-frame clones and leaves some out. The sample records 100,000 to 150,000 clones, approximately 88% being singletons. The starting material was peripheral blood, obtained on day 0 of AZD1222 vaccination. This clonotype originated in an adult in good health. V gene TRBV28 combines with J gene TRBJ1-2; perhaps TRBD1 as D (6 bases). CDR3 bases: TGTGCCAGCAGGATGAGGTGGGGGCCGTACTATGGCTACACCTTC. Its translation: CASRMRWGPYYGYTF.